This TCR beta chain was recovered during a study of CD8 T cells in Susac syndrome. Random hexamers were used to reverse transcribe an amount of about 0.45 to 1 ug RNA. MiXCR, run by TCRdb on the immunoSEQ multiplex PCR reads, gives a single entry per CDR3 protein. The table lists around 150,000 distinct CDR3 sequences, approximately 93% of them singletons. V shed 7 bases and J 3 bases; nucleotides not matched to a gene: 6. Per germline, CDR1 DFQATT and CDR2 SNEGSKA (reference sequence). The CDR3 consists of 12 residues. Sequenced material: CD8+ T cells from PBMCs. This rearrangement joins TRBV20-1 to TRBJ2-7, with TRBD1 matching over 7 bases. The clonotype originates from a human donor in good health. The CDR3 DNA follows: TGCAGTGGAACCGGGACAGACTACGAGCAGTACTTC. Protein: CSGTGTDYEQYF.